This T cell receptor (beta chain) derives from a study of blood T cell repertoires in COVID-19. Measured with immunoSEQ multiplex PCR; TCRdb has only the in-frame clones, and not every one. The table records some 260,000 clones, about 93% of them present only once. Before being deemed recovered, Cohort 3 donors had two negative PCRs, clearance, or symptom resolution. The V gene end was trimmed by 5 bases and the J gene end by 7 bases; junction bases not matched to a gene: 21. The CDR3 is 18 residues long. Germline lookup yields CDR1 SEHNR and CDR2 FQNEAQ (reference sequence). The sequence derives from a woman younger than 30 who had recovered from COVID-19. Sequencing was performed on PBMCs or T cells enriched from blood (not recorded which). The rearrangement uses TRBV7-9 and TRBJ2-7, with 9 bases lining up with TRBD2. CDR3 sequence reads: CASSPGWASGTLLGEQYF. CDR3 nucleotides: TGTGCCAGCAGCCCAGGGTGGGCTAGCGGGACCCTATTGGGAGAGCAGTACTTC.